Following are 27 T cell receptor beta chains from one sample sequenced in a study of T cells in Graves' hyperthyroidism and ophthalmopathy. What was amplified from RNA transcripts were TCR beta CDR3 regions. HTBI primers were the set used in a first-round RT-PCR of the TCR CDR3. TCRdb called the multiplex PCR reads again in MiXCR, with one record for every CDR3 protein. The sample holds around 600,000 distinct CDR3 sequences; 45% are singletons and the top ten take about 7%. The sample consisted of peripheral blood or thyroid tissue (not recorded which). These receptors originate from an adult man with Graves' disease, either hyperthyroidism or ophthalmopathy (not recorded which).

This clonotype came up a few times. The chain combines TRBV14 with TRBJ1-1; TRBD1 is a possible D gene (5 bases). The CDR3 is made up of 15 amino acids. Germline V gene lookup returns CDR1 SGHDN and CDR2 FVKESK. The germline V and J ends were trimmed by 1 base and 7 bases, with 16 bases remaining between them. The CDR3 reads CASSQVGLRGREAFF. DNA of the CDR3: TGTGCCAGCAGCCAAGTCGGATTAAGGGGACGTGAAGCTTTCTTT.

In DNA form, the CDR3 reads TGTGCCATCAGTGAGTCTTCGGGGACAGGGACCAACCAAACCGTCGGTGGCTACACCTTC. This translates into CAISESSGTGTNQTVGGYTF. The V gene is TRBV10-3, the J gene TRBJ1-2, with TRBD1 matching 9 bases. The ends lost 0 bases at V and 7 bases at J; junction bases unmatched: 21. Germline CDR1 is ENHRY and CDR2 is SYGVKD. The CDR3 is 20 residues long.

This clonotype was counted many times. This sequence joins TRBV7-2 and TRBJ1-1; D call uncertain. The V gene's germline CDR1 is SGHTA and CDR2 FQGNSA. Trimming cost V 1 base and J 5 bases, with 8 bases left between them. This CDR3 has 13 residues. This CDR3 reads CASSLGHRTEAFF. The CDR3 nucleotides are TGTGCCAGCAGCTTAGGACACAGAACTGAAGCTTTCTTT.

This clonotype appeared many times. The CDR3 bases are TGTGCCAGCAGCTACCTAGCGGGGCCCTACGAGCAGTACTTC. Its protein is CASSYLAGPYEQYF. This chain uses TRBV7-2 with TRBJ2-7; TRBD2 matches 9 bases. The V gene's germline CDR1 is SGHTA and CDR2 FQGNSA. CDR3 length: 14 residues. V gave up 4 bases and J gave up 2 bases; unmatched junction bases: 3.

This clonotype appeared a few times. This rearrangement joins TRBV7-2 to TRBJ1-2, with D perhaps matching TRBD1 (6 bases). The CDR3 length is 13 residues. In germline, CDR1 is SGHTA, CDR2 FQGNSA. Trimming removed 3 bases at V and 8 bases at J, with 13 bases between. The CDR3 bases are TGTGCCAGCAGCTTCAACAGGGCAGGAGGCTACACCTTC. It yields the protein CASSFNRAGGYTF.

The rearrangement joins TRBV24-1 to TRBJ2-5, with 9 bases lining up with TRBD2. Germline V gene data show CDR1 as KGHDR and CDR2 as SFDVKD. The CDR3 loop spans 17 amino acids. Trimming removed 1 base from V and 1 base from J; junction bases left unmatched: 6. The CDR3 sequence: CATSDFPAGGVQETQYF. The CDR3 bases are TGTGCCACCAGTGATTTTCCAGCGGGAGGCGTCCAAGAGACCCAGTACTTC.

The CDR3 bases are TGTGCCATCGGTCTCGACAGCCCCTCTAACTATGGCTACACCTTC. Protein sequence: CAIGLDSPSNYGYTF. The chain employs TRBV10-3 and TRBJ1-2; maybe TRBD1 (5 bases). This CDR3 comprises 15 residues. Germline V gene sequence: CDR1 ENHRY, CDR2 SYGVKD. Trimming left V 8 bases short and J 0 bases short, with 16 bases between.

In its sample, this clonotype was seen once. The chain uses TRBV7-2 and TRBJ1-2, with D possibly matching TRBD1 (6 bases). Trimming shortened V by 4 bases and J by 6 bases, and 12 bases separated the two germline ends. This CDR3 has 13 residues. CDR1 and CDR2 (germline): SGHTA, FQGNSA. CDR3 protein: CASSYGGQHGYTF. DNA of the CDR3: TGTGCCAGCAGCTATGGGGGCCAGCATGGCTACACCTTC. The variable domain in full, completed from reference TRBV7-2 and TRBJ1-2, reads GAGVSQSPSNKVTEKGKDVELRCDPISGHTALYWYRQSLGQGLEFLIYFQGNSAPDKSGLPSDRFSAERTGGSVSTLTIQRTQQEDSAVYLCASSYGGQHGYTFGSGTRLTVV.

The chain couples TRBV7-2 to TRBJ1-1; 8 bases are shared with TRBD1. Looked up from germline, CDR1 is SGHTA and CDR2 is FQGNSA. Trimming took 5 bases from V and 7 from J; bases not matched to a gene: 6. The CDR3 contains 13 residues. CDR3: CASSLRTGIEAFF. The CDR3 DNA is TGTGCCAGCAGCCTCAGGACAGGGATTGAAGCTTTCTTT.

This chain uses TRBV15 with TRBJ1-6; possibly TRBD1 for D (5 bases). The ends were cut back, 3 bases at V and 11 bases at J, with 17 bases in the middle. Germline V gene sequence: CDR1 LNHNV, CDR2 YYDKDF (reference sequence). The CDR3 sequence is 15 residues long. The CDR3 coding sequence is TGTGCCACCAGCAGGACAGCGGGGGAGTGGACACCCCTCCACTTT. This gives the protein CATSRTAGEWTPLHF.

Remarks on this clonotype: A read error may explain this, as a much larger clone is one base away. The chain is built from TRBV2 and TRBJ1-2, with 7 bases identical to TRBD1. Per the germline V gene, CDR1 is SNHLY and CDR2 is FYNNEI. The CDR3 contains 15 residues. Here the CDR3 reads CDSSRYRGSGYGYTF. CDR3 nucleotide sequence: TGTGACAGCAGTAGGTACAGGGGTTCGGGCTATGGCTACACCTTC.

This clonotype was found many times. The chain employs TRBV29-1 and TRBJ1-1; no reliable D call. CDR1 SQVTM and CDR2 ANQGSEA come from the germline V gene. The CDR3 has 14 residues. CDR3 loop: CNILRRAVNTEAFF. In nucleotides, the CDR3 is TGCAACATCCTCCGACGCGCCGTGAACACTGAAGCTTTCTTT.

This clonotype has a count of ten or more. The V gene is TRBV24-1, the J gene TRBJ1-2, with D tentatively TRBD1 (5 bases). With 2 bases removed from V and 0 bases from J, the gap between germline ends came to 12 bases. The CDR3 contains 16 residues. From germline, CDR1 is KGHDR and CDR2 SFDVKD. The CDR3 here is CATSDSRTRANYGYTF. CDR3 coding DNA: TGTGCCACCAGTGATTCAAGGACAAGAGCTAACTATGGCTACACCTTC.

This clonotype was found many times. This sequence joins TRBV2 and TRBJ1-6, with unresolved D. The CDR3 runs to 14 residues. CDR1 SNHLY and CDR2 FYNNEI come from the germline V gene. Trimming stripped 2 bases from V and 10 bases from J, with 12 bases between. CDR3 protein: CASSEREGSSPLHF. The CDR3, as DNA: TGTGCCAGCAGTGAACGTGAGGGTTCCTCACCCCTCCACTTT.

This clonotype came up a few times. This rearrangement joins TRBV7-9 to TRBJ2-5; D uncertain. V was shortened by 5 bases and J by 2 bases, with 15 bases between the two germline ends. CDR1 and CDR2 from the germline V gene are SEHNR and FQNEAQ (reference sequence). The CDR3 extends over 15 amino acids. DNA for the CDR3: TGTGCCAGCAGCCAAGATTCGAGACGGCAAGAGACCCAGTACTTC. Translating it yields CASSQDSRRQETQYF.

The V call is TRBV24-1, the J call TRBJ1-5, with a tentative D call TRBD1 (5 bases). Germline V lookup: CDR1 KGHDR, CDR2 SFDVKD. CDR3 length: 21 amino acids. V was clipped by 1 base and J by 0 bases, with 24 bases between them. CDR3 sequence: CATSDFSHGGAGPNSNQPQHF. DNA for the CDR3: TGTGCCACCAGTGATTTTTCCCACGGCGGGGCAGGGCCGAATAGCAATCAGCCCCAGCATTTT.

The chain carries TRBV6-5 and TRBJ1-1; D is unclear. The ends were cut back, 3 bases at V and 5 bases at J, with 10 bases in the middle. Germline lookup yields CDR1 MNHEY and CDR2 SVGAGI. The CDR3 totals 13 residues. In DNA form, the CDR3 reads TGTGCCAGCAGTTATCGGACGGCGACTGAAGCTTTCTTT. It codes for CASSYRTATEAFF.

This clonotype was seen many times. The chain carries TRBV7-2 and TRBJ2-7; D might be TRBD2 (6 bases). The CDR3 covers 14 residues. Trimming cost V 6 bases and J 6 bases, with 18 bases left between them. Germline V gene sequence: CDR1 SGHTA, CDR2 FQGNSA. In DNA form, the CDR3 reads TGTGCCAGCAGGCCGGGACTCCTTGGGGGCGAGCAGTACTTC. Residues: CASRPGLLGGEQYF.

V gene TRBV28 combines with J gene TRBJ1-6; D might be TRBD1 (5 bases). The V and J ends lost 8 bases and 5 bases respectively, with 13 bases between them. The germline CDR1 and CDR2 sequences are MDHEN and SYDVKM. This CDR3 has 14 residues. The CDR3 DNA follows: TGTGCCAGCCTCGGGGGGGGGAATAATTCACCCCTCCACTTT. Its translation: CASLGGGNNSPLHF.

J is TRBJ2-2 and V is TRBV11-2; D ambiguous. This CDR3 is built from 15 residues. V lost 5 bases to trimming and J lost 2 bases, with 12 bases between them. CDR1 is SGHAT, CDR2 FQNNGV, per germline. The CDR3 is CASSATRPNTGELFF. In DNA, the CDR3 is TGTGCCAGCAGCGCGACCCGACCTAACACCGGGGAGCTGTTTTTT.

This clonotype was detected only a few times. The rearrangement uses TRBV9 and TRBJ2-3; the D gene is possibly TRBD2 (6 bases). Trimming cost V 0 bases and J 9 bases, with 14 bases left between them. Looked up from germline, CDR1 is SGDLS and CDR2 is YYNGEE. The length of the CDR3 is 14 residues. CDR3 nucleotides: TGTGCCAGCAGCGTAGAATTGGGGGGAGACACGCAGTATTTT. It specifies CASSVELGGDTQYF.

The rearrangement uses TRBV20-1 and TRBJ1-1, with TRBD1 identical over 8 bases. This CDR3 is 14 amino acids long. Germline-derived CDR1 and CDR2 are DFQATT and SNEGSKA (reference sequence). J lost 4 bases, V lost 5 bases, and 9 bases had no gene match. The CDR3 loop reads CSASRQGYGTEAFF. The CDR3 DNA is TGCAGTGCTTCCAGACAGGGGTATGGCACTGAAGCTTTCTTT.

This clonotype has more than one count but fewer than ten. A junction end diverges from the germline sequence, so it may reflect a read error. V usage is TRBV10-3 and J usage is TRBJ1-6; D ambiguous. The CDR3 consists of 16 residues. CDR1 is ENHRY, CDR2 SYGVKD, per germline. The CDR3 DNA reads as TGTGCCAGCAGTGAAGCGCGATACCCTGTAGGTTCACCCCTCCACTTT. As protein: CASSEARYPVGSPLHF.

This clonotype has just a few counts. The gene calls are TRBV7-9 and TRBJ2-5; D may be TRBD1 (5 bases). The CDR3 has 14 amino acids. V lost 5 bases and J lost 1, with 11 bases in between. The germline gives CDR1 SEHNR, CDR2 FQNEAQ (reference sequence). The CDR3 protein is CASSPRQRQETQYF. The CDR3 bases are TGTGCCAGCAGCCCCCGACAGCGCCAAGAGACCCAGTACTTC.

Regarding this clonotype: The junction departs from the called germline gene at one end, perhaps through a read error. The chain has TRBV29-1 and TRBJ1-1, with TRBD1 identical over 10 bases. This CDR3 contains 14 residues. Germline V lookup: CDR1 SQVTM, CDR2 ANQGSEA. CDR3 sequence: CSVEGDRGRTEAFF. The CDR3 bases are TGCAGCGTGGAAGGGGACAGGGGAAGAACTGAAGCTTTCTTT.

The chain carries TRBV7-9 and TRBJ2-7; 7 positions agree with TRBD1. The CDR3 sequence is 13 residues long. J lost 2 bases, V lost 9 bases, and 7 bases had no gene match. The germline gives CDR1 SEHNR, CDR2 FQNEAQ (reference sequence). The CDR3 DNA reads as TGTGCCAGTACACAGGGGCCTGCCTACGAGCAGTACTTC. It codes for CASTQGPAYEQYF.

The rearrangement joins TRBV2 to TRBJ1-6, with 11 bases that match TRBD1. The germline gives CDR1 SNHLY, CDR2 FYNNEI. The length of the CDR3 is 16 residues. The V gene end was trimmed by 5 bases and the J gene end by 8 bases; junction bases not matched to a gene: 8. The CDR3 reads CASSPPGTGGYSPLHF. The CDR3 nucleotides are TGTGCCAGCAGTCCCCCCGGGACAGGGGGTTATTCACCCCTCCACTTT.